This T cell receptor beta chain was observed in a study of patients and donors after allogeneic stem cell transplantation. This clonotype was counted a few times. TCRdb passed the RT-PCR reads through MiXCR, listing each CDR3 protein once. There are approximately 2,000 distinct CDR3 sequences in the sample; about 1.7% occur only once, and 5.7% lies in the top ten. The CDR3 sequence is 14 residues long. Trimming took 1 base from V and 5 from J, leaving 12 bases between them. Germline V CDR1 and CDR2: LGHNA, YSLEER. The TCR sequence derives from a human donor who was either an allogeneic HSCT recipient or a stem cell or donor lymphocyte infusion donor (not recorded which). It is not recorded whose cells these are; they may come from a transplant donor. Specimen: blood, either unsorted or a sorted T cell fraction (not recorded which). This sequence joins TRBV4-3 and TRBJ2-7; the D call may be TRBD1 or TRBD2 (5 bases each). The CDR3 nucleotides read TGCGCCAGCAGCCAAGGTCCAGGGACCAACGAGCAGTACTTC. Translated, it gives CASSQGPGTNEQYF.